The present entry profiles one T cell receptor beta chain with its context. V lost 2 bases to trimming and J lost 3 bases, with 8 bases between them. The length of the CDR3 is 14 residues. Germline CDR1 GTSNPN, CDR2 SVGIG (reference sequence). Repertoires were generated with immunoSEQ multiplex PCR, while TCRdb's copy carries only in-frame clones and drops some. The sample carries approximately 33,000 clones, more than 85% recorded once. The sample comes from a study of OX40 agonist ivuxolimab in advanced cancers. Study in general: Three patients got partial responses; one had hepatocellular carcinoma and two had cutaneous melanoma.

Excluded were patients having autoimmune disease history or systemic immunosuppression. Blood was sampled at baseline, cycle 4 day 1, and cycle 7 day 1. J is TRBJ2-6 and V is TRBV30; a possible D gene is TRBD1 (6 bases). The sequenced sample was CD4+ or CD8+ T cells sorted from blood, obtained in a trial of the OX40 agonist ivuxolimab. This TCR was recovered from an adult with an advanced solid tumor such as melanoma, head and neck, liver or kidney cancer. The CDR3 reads CAWSPGVGANVLTF. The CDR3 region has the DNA TGTGCCTGGAGTCCAGGGGTTGGGGCCAACGTCCTGACTTTC.